The T cell receptor (beta chain) described here comes from a study of Ad26.COV2.S vaccination and SARS-CoV-2 variants. Study-level findings and limits: From the TCR breadth and depth analyses, total T cell responses may have been underestimated.

Generated by immunoSEQ multiplex PCR, the TCRdb table keeps only in-frame clones and is missing some. The sample carries about 440,000 clones, around 90% recorded once. After removal of 0 bases from V and 6 bases from J, the junction contained 6 bases not matched to a gene. The length of the CDR3 is 16 residues. Germline V gene sequence: CDR1 MNHEY, CDR2 SMNVEV (reference sequence). Of note for this clone: Its antigen is not known.

Treatment given: around 19 received Ad26.COV2.S at low or high dose, single or two shots; 5 received placebo; per-sample allocation not given. Vaccine and placebo recipients were sampled on day 63 after the first injection. The TCR comes from a person aged 18-60 years who received the Ad26.COV2.S COVID-19 vaccine or a placebo. The input for sequencing was peripheral blood, taken in a trial of Ad26.COV2.S vaccine versus placebo. This chain links TRBV27 with TRBJ2-1; 9 nucleotides match TRBD1. The CDR3 nucleotides are TGTGCCAGCAGTTTATCGGGGGACAGGGTAATCAATGAGCAGTTCTTC. Translation gives CASSLSGDRVINEQFF.